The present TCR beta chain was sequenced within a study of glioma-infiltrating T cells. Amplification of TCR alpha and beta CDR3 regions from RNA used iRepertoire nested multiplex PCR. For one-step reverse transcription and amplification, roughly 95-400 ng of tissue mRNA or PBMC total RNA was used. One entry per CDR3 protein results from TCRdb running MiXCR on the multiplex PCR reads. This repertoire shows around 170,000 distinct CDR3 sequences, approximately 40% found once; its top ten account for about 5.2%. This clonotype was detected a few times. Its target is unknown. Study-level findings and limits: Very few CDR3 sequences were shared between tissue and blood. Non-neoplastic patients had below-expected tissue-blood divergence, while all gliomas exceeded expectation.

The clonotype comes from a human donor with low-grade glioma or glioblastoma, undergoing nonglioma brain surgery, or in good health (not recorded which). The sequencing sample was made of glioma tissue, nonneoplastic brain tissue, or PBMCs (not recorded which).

The CDR3 loop reads CASSEGRGNNEQFF. The DNA for the CDR3 is TGTGCCAGCAGTGAAGGCCGGGGGAACAATGAGCAGTTCTTC. J is TRBJ2-1 and V is TRBV2; a possible D gene is TRBD2 (6 bases). This CDR3 is built from 14 residues. V lost 1 base and J 5 bases, leaving 9 bases between the germline ends. The germline gives CDR1 SNHLY, CDR2 FYNNEI.